The T cell receptor beta chain under discussion was sequenced for a study of cytomegalovirus exposure and HLA in healthy donors. Study outcomes and limitations: It was taken for granted in presence/absence analyses that sequencing depth across donors was roughly uniform. Later, an analysis found that common viral pathogens appeared to be linked with several of the most significant clusters. In a later analysis, at a false discovery rate of 0.05, approximately 18,000 TCR beta sequences were associated with HLA alleles.

This CDR3 is 17 amino acids long. This clone has just a few counts. Its target is unknown. The PCR ran on 60 Vbeta and 13 Jbeta primers. The protocol was immunoSEQ multiplex PCR, while the TCRdb copy is restricted to in-frame clones and leaves out a portion. The table shows some 200,000 clones, with around 85% occurring only once. The sequenced material came from PBMCs. The sequence derives from a man in his forties in good health and CMV-seropositive. The chain joins TRBV1 to TRBJ2-2; the table's D call, TRBD2, has no DNA check behind it. TRBV1 is deemed a pseudogene. The CDR3 protein is CTSSQALDSPHTGELFF. The CDR3 region has the DNA TGCACCAGCAGCCAAGCCTTAGACTCCCCCCACACCGGGGAGCTGTTTTTT.